Each of the 23 T cell receptor beta chains below was sequenced from the same sample in a study of T cells in Graves' hyperthyroidism and ophthalmopathy. Template material for amplifying TCR beta CDR3 regions consisted of RNA transcripts. HTBI primers were used for first-round RT-PCR of the TCR CDR3. TCRdb passed the multiplex PCR reads through MiXCR, listing each CDR3 protein once. The profile covers about 640,000 distinct CDR3 sequences, with 20% to 25% appearing a single time and 30% to 40% taken by the ten largest. Material: blood. Source of these receptors: a man under 40 with Graves' ophthalmopathy.

The J gene is TRBJ2-1, the V gene TRBV4-1; tentatively, D is TRBD1 or TRBD2 (5 bases each). With 0 bases removed from V and 14 bases from J, the gap between germline ends came to 14 bases. Per germline, CDR1 MGHRA and CDR2 YSYEKL. The CDR3 sequence is 13 residues long. DNA of the CDR3: TGCGCCAGCAGCCAAGAGGCCCGACTGGGGGAGTTCTTC. Protein product: CASSQEARLGEFF.

Only a few counts were recorded for this clonotype. This chain connects TRBV27 to TRBJ1-1; the D is unclear. V was shortened by 0 bases and J by 4 bases, with 6 bases between the two germline ends. CDR1 MNHEY and CDR2 SMNVEV come from the germline V gene (reference sequence). The CDR3 runs 13 residues. The CDR3 coding sequence is TGTGCCAGCAGTTTATCGAGACTCACTGAAGCTTTCTTT. It is translated as CASSLSRLTEAFF.

This clonotype was picked up a small number of times. The chain employs TRBV5-4 and TRBJ2-3, with TRBD2 matching over 7 bases. The CDR3 runs to 15 residues. With 4 bases clipped from V and 0 bases from J, the junction kept 5 bases outside the gene matches. Germline V lookup: CDR1 SGHNT, CDR2 YYREEE (reference sequence). The CDR3 protein is CASSPSGSSTDTQYF. Written as DNA, the CDR3 is TGTGCCAGCAGCCCTAGCGGATCTAGCACAGATACGCAGTATTTT. Variable domain in full (rest from reference TRBV5-4 and TRBJ2-3): ETGVTQSPTHLIKTRGQQVTLRCSSQSGHNTVSWYQQALGQGPQFIFQYYREEENGRGNFPPRFSGLQFPNYSSELNVNALELDDSALYLCASSPSGSSTDTQYFGPGTRLTVL.

The rearrangement uses TRBV5-5 and TRBJ2-7; 11 bases match TRBD2. Germline trimming cut 4 bases from V and 3 bases from J; bases unmatched to any gene: 9. Germline CDR1 and CDR2: SGHKS and YYEKEE (reference sequence). This CDR3 has 16 amino acids. CDR3: CASSPDTSGSYYEQYF. The CDR3 bases are TGTGCCAGCAGCCCTGACACTAGCGGGAGTTACTACGAGCAGTACTTC.

The V and J genes are TRBV25-1 and TRBJ2-1; 7 bases align to TRBD2. The V gene end was trimmed by 0 bases and the J gene end by 11 bases; junction bases not matched to a gene: 10. The CDR3 extends over 15 amino acids. CDR1 is MGHDK, CDR2 SYGVNS, per germline. CDR3 sequence: CASSEYGGGEMKQFF. CDR3 in DNA: TGTGCCAGCAGTGAATATGGGGGGGGGGAAATGAAGCAGTTCTTC.

This clonotype showed up just a few times. The chain links TRBV6-1 to TRBJ1-5; D might be TRBD1 (6 bases). V lost 5 bases and J 0 bases, leaving 14 bases between the germline ends. The CDR3 consists of 16 residues. Germline lookup yields CDR1 MNHNS and CDR2 SASEGT. As DNA, the CDR3 is TGTGCCAGCAGTCTTAGGACAGATTATAGCAATCAGCCCCAGCATTTT. Translating gives CASSLRTDYSNQPQHF.

This clonotype has a single count. V and J are TRBV9 and TRBJ2-1, with no clear D. V was trimmed by 2 bases and J by 5 bases, leaving 14 bases between them. Germline lookup yields CDR1 SGDLS and CDR2 YYNGEE. The CDR3 runs 15 residues. CDR3 in amino acids: CASSVDPPRNNEQFF. CDR3 coding DNA: TGTGCCAGCAGCGTGGACCCCCCAAGGAACAATGAGCAGTTCTTC.

This clonotype was counted between two and nine times. J is TRBJ1-2 and V is TRBV25-1, with 8 bases matching TRBD1. The V gene's germline CDR1 is MGHDK and CDR2 SYGVNS. Trimming cost V 1 base and J 5 bases; bases outside gene matches: 3. The CDR3 contains 14 residues. The CDR3 loop is CASSESRTGYGYTF. The DNA for the CDR3 is TGTGCCAGCAGTGAATCCCGGACAGGGTATGGCTACACCTTC.

The chain uses TRBV12-5 and TRBJ2-5; D gene unclear. Germline CDR1 and CDR2: LGHNT and FRNRAP. The CDR3 has 12 amino acids. Between the trimmed V and J ends, which lost 1 base and 5 bases, there was a span of 5 bases. The chain's CDR3 is CASGLDLETQYF. The CDR3 DNA sequence: TGTGCTAGTGGTTTGGACCTTGAGACCCAGTACTTC.

V and J are TRBV3-1 and TRBJ2-7, with D possibly matching TRBD2 (6 bases). CDR3 length equals 15 residues. V lost 1 base, J lost 3 bases, and 13 bases lay in between. CDR1 and CDR2 from the germline V gene are LGHDT and YNNKEL (reference sequence). The CDR3 nucleotides are TGTGCCAGCAGCCAAGTTGCGGGGACCTTCTACGAGCAGTACTTC. Translating gives CASSQVAGTFYEQYF.

This clonotype was seen more than once but under ten times. The rearrangement joins TRBV12-3 or TRBV12-4 to TRBJ2-1; D is possibly TRBD2 (5 bases). The CDR3 runs 13 residues. The ends were cut back, 3 bases at V and 3 bases at J, with 6 bases in the middle. For the CDR3, the DNA is TGTGCCAGCAGTTTTACTAGCTACAATGAGCAGTTCTTC. Protein product: CASSFTSYNEQFF.

This clonotype was detected a few times. This chain joins TRBV6-9 and TRBJ1-2; D may be TRBD1 (5 bases). This CDR3 is built from 13 residues. Trimming cost V 2 bases and J 4 bases, with 8 bases left between them. Germline-derived CDR1 and CDR2 are MNHGY and SVAAGI. CDR3 in amino acids: CASSYTGVYGYTF. The CDR3 DNA follows: TGTGCCAGCAGTTATACAGGTGTCTATGGCTACACCTTC.

This clonotype was detected many times. The chain joins TRBV11-2 to TRBJ2-1; 8 bases are a match to TRBD2. The germline gives CDR1 SGHAT, CDR2 FQNNGV. This CDR3 contains 15 residues. With 1 base clipped from V and 10 bases from J, the junction kept 9 bases outside the gene matches. CDR3 residues: CASSLVPSGLMEQFF. The DNA of the CDR3 is TGTGCCAGCAGCTTAGTGCCTAGCGGGCTGATGGAGCAGTTCTTC.

V gene TRBV2 combines with J gene TRBJ2-3, with D perhaps matching TRBD2 (7 bases). Trimming left V 6 bases short and J 4 bases short, with 17 bases between. CDR1 and CDR2 from the germline V gene are SNHLY and FYNNEI. This CDR3 comprises 15 residues. CDR3 residues: CASRGGGGVADTQYF. Here the CDR3 DNA reads TGTGCCAGCAGGGGGGGAGGGGGAGTGGCAGATACGCAGTATTTT.

The J gene is TRBJ1-1, the V gene TRBV7-9; possibly TRBD1 for D (6 bases). The CDR3 length is 18 residues. Germline assignment: CDR1 SEHNR and CDR2 FQNEAQ (reference sequence). The ends were cut back, 4 bases at V and 2 bases at J, with 23 bases in the middle. The CDR3 coding sequence is TGTGCCAGCAGCTCGGACAGACCGTACATTGACAGTAACACTGAAGCTTTCTTT. Translating it yields CASSSDRPYIDSNTEAFF.

This clonotype turned up a few times. One end of the junction fails to match germline, which may point to a read error. CDR3: CSASTSRSYNKQFF. In DNA, the CDR3 is TGCAGTGCTAGTACATCTAGATCCTACAATAAGCAGTTCTTC. This chain connects TRBV20-1 to TRBJ2-1; no clear D. The CDR3 has 14 residues. The germline gives CDR1 DFQATT, CDR2 SNEGSKA (reference sequence).

This clonotype was seen a few times. The chain recombines TRBV29-1 with TRBJ2-5; no clear D gene. Germline CDR1 is SQVTM and CDR2 is ANQGSEA. The CDR3 has 9 amino acids. V gave up 3 bases and J gave up 8 bases, with 4 bases separating them. CDR3 region: CSVDGTQYF. The CDR3 DNA is TGCAGCGTTGACGGCACCCAGTACTTC. The full variable domain, with the rest looked up from reference TRBV29-1 and TRBJ2-5, is SAVISQKPSRDICQRGTSLTIQCQVDSQVTMMFWYRQQPGQSLTLIATANQGSEATYESGFVIDKFPISRPNLTFSTLTVSNMSPEDSSIYLCSVDGTQYFGPGTRLLVL.

CDR3: CASSPTSGTGGGWQPQHF. Written as DNA, the CDR3 is TGTGCCAGTAGCCCTACCTCCGGGACAGGGGGCGGGTGGCAGCCCCAGCATTTT. The V and J genes are TRBV19 and TRBJ1-5, with 12 bases that match TRBD1. The CDR3 has 18 residues. Germline-derived CDR1 and CDR2 are LNHDA and SQIVND (reference sequence). J was trimmed by 7 bases and V by 6 bases; bases with no gene match: 16.

The V and J genes are TRBV7-9 and TRBJ2-1; D call uncertain. Trimming left V 4 bases short and J 8 bases short, with 15 bases between. The CDR3 sequence is 14 residues long. CDR1 and CDR2 from the germline V gene are SEHNR and FQNEAQ (reference sequence). The chain's CDR3 is CASSSWSQPHEQFF. The DNA of the CDR3 is TGTGCCAGCAGCTCGTGGTCCCAGCCCCATGAGCAGTTCTTC. Complete variable domain (other parts from reference TRBV7-9 and TRBJ2-1): DTGVSQNPRHKITKRGQNVTFRCDPISEHNRLYWYRQTLGQGPEFLTYFQNEAQLEKSRLLSDRFSAERPKGSFSTLEIQRTEQGDSAMYLCASSSWSQPHEQFFGPGTRLTVL.

V and J are TRBV12-3 or TRBV12-4 and TRBJ2-1, with TRBD2 matching over 8 bases. CDR3 size: 15 residues. V gave up 5 bases and J gave up 8 bases; unmatched junction bases: 11. DNA of the CDR3: TGTGCCAGCAGTCCCGGTGGAGCGGGAGTGGATGAGCAGTTCTTC. Amino acids: CASSPGGAGVDEQFF.

This sequence joins TRBV7-8 and TRBJ2-7; maybe TRBD1 (6 bases). This CDR3 is built from 15 residues. V lost 2 bases and J 5 bases, leaving 16 bases between the germline ends. Germline CDR1 and CDR2: SGHVS and FQNEAQ. The CDR3 protein is CASSLNRALSDEQYF. In DNA, the CDR3 is TGTGCCAGCAGCTTAAACAGGGCCTTATCCGACGAGCAGTACTTC.

This clonotype was recorded many times. This chain uses TRBV7-9 with TRBJ2-1, with 8 positions matching TRBD2. The V gene's germline CDR1 is SEHNR and CDR2 FQNEAQ (reference sequence). V was pared by 3 bases and J by 4 bases, with 8 bases of the junction left unmatched. This CDR3 is built from 16 residues. The CDR3 DNA reads TGTGCCAGCAGCTTTAACATGGCGGGAGGATACAATGAGCAGTTCTTC. It encodes CASSFNMAGGYNEQFF.

The chain joins TRBV6-1 to TRBJ2-5; D is ambiguous. V lost 4 bases to trimming and J lost 2 bases, with 8 bases between them. The CDR3 spans 13 residues. Germline CDR1 is MNHNS and CDR2 is SASEGT. Here the CDR3 reads CASSVTQQETQYF. The CDR3 bases are TGTGCCAGCAGTGTCACCCAACAAGAGACCCAGTACTTC.